The rows below give T cell receptor beta chains drawn from one sample of a study of Graves' ophthalmopathy and Graves' hyperthyroidism. TCRdb recomputed calls from the multiplex PCR reads with MiXCR, one row per CDR3 protein. The data hold some 350,000 distinct CDR3 sequences, with about a sixth observed a single time. The sequenced sample was peripheral blood. These receptors were obtained from an adult woman with stable Graves' hyperthyroidism. The CDR3 runs from the conserved cysteine through the conserved F or W. A D gene is named only where the DNA matches it firmly. Size is stated for part of the rows, as once, few or many counts, or as a class when the clone is expanded.

clone_size,j_call,d_call,v_call,cdr3_aa,cdr3_nt
many,TRBJ1-1,.,TRBV12-3/TRBV12-4,CASSFSARWEAFF,TGTGCCAGCAGTTTCTCAGCACGGTGGGAGGCTTTCTTT
many,TRBJ1-1,.,TRBV12-3/TRBV12-4,CASSSGLRTEASF,TGTGCCAGCAGTTCGGGATTGAGGACTGAAGCTTCCTTT
many,TRBJ1-1,.,TRBV29-1,CSARGLMNTEAFF,TGCAGCGCCAGGGGCCTCATGAACACTGAAGCTTTCTTT
many,TRBJ1-6,.,TRBV28,CASTIPSSYNSPLHF,TGTGCCAGCACTATACCCAGCTCCTATAATTCACCCCTCCACTTT
few,TRBJ2-5,.,TRBV19,CASSMFGEETQYF,TGTGCCAGTAGTATGTTTGGGGAAGAGACCCAGTACTTC
many,TRBJ1-1,.,TRBV3-1,CASSQDRSEAFF,TGTGCCAGCAGCCAAGACAGATCTGAAGCTTTCTTT
once,TRBJ1-3,.,TRBV6-1,CASMAYRSGNTIYF,TGTGCCAGCATGGCATATCGCTCTGGAAACACCATATATTTT
many,TRBJ1-2,.,TRBV6-2/TRBV6-3,CAIATDSPYGYTF,TGTGCCATAGCGACGGACAGTCCTTATGGCTACACCTTC
many,TRBJ2-7,TRBD1,TRBV5-1,CASSTWVDRGDEQYF,TGCGCCAGCAGCACCTGGGTCGACAGGGGCGACGAGCAGTACTTC
few,TRBJ2-5,.,TRBV5-1,CASSPRTNAQETQYF,TGCGCCAGCAGCCCCCGGACTAACGCCCAAGAGACCCAGTACTTC
many,TRBJ2-7,TRBD1,TRBV28,CACTGGQGAYEQYF,TGTGCCTGCACAGGCGGACAGGGAGCCTACGAGCAGTACTTC
.,TRBJ2-5,TRBD2,TRBV29-1,CSVAGASGQETQYF,TGCAGCGTTGCCGGGGCTAGCGGCCAAGAGACCCAGTACTTC
many,TRBJ2-5,.,TRBV7-3,CASSLRSRETQYF,TGTGCCAGCAGCTTAAGGAGTAGGGAGACCCAGTACTTC
many,TRBJ1-1,TRBD1,TRBV6-2/TRBV6-3,CASSMPGGMPEAFF,TGTGCCAGCTCTATGCCAGGGGGAATGCCTGAAGCTTTCTTT
.,TRBJ2-7,TRBD2,TRBV6-2/TRBV6-3,CASRGLAGVQQYF,TGTGCCAGCAGAGGACTAGCGGGAGTACAGCAGTACTTC
.,TRBJ2-5,.,TRBV2,CASASTPQEAQYF,TGTGCCAGCGCCTCGACTCCCCAAGAGGCCCAGTACTTC
.,TRBJ1-5,TRBD1,TRBV6-2/TRBV6-3,CASSYSGRGHDQPQHF,TGTGCCAGCAGTTACTCAGGCAGGGGGCACGATCAGCCCCAGCATTTT
.,TRBJ1-1,.,TRBV28,CASSAVEPSNTEAFF,TGTGCCAGCAGTGCCGTGGAGCCTTCGAACACTGAAGCTTTCTTT
.,TRBJ1-2,.,TRBV12-3/TRBV12-4,CASRLTTNYGYTF,TGTGCCAGCAGGCTGACAACTAACTATGGCTACACCTTC
.,TRBJ2-5,TRBD2,TRBV11-2,CASRGGYQETQYF,TGTGCCAGCAGGGGGGGGTACCAAGAGACCCAGTACTTC
many,TRBJ1-1,.,TRBV6-5,CASSYGVGTEAFF,TGTGCCAGCAGTTACGGGGTTGGCACTGAAGCTTTCTTT
many,TRBJ1-5,.,TRBV20-1,CSARGTSNQPQHF,TGCAGTGCTAGGGGGACTTCTAATCAGCCCCAGCATTTT
many,TRBJ2-2,.,TRBV4-3,CASSQIIVTLNTGELFF,TGCGCCAGCAGCCAAATTATCGTAACTTTGAACACCGGGGAGCTGTTTTTT
few,TRBJ2-7,TRBD2,TRBV7-9,CASSNSGSYTYEQYF,TGTGCCAGCAGCAATAGCGGGAGCTATACCTACGAGCAGTACTTC
many,TRBJ1-1,.,TRBV30,CAWIGRSAWTNTEAFF,TGTGCCTGGATTGGTCGCAGTGCGTGGACGAACACTGAAGCTTTCTTT
few,TRBJ2-7,.,TRBV4-1,CASSQGLVRTYEQYF,TGCGCCAGCAGCCAAGGACTCGTGAGGACCTACGAGCAGTACTTC
.,TRBJ2-5,.,TRBV12-3/TRBV12-4,CASREGVGYQETQYF,TGTGCCTCACGTGAGGGGGTGGGGTACCAAGAGACCCAGTACTTC
.,TRBJ2-5,.,TRBV4-1,CASSRVWGSLGETQYF,TGCGCCAGCAGCCGTGTGTGGGGGAGCCTTGGAGAGACCCAGTACTTC
many,TRBJ2-5,TRBD2,TRBV20-1,CSAPRAGGWETQYF,TGCAGTGCGCCGCGAGCGGGAGGGTGGGAGACCCAGTACTTC
many,TRBJ2-4,.,TRBV28,CASSPGHVVGNIKYF,TGTGCCAGCAGTCCAGGACACGTCGTAGGAAACATTAAGTACTTC
many,TRBJ1-1,TRBD1,TRBV2,CASRQGLSEAFF,TGTGCCAGCCGACAGGGTTTGTCTGAAGCTTTCTTT
many,TRBJ2-7,.,TRBV12-3/TRBV12-4,CASSPRDLTYEQYF,TGTGCCAGCAGTCCAAGAGACTTAACCTACGAGCAGTACTTC
many,TRBJ2-7,TRBD2,TRBV7-2,CASSFTSPGTSGRHEQYF,TGTGCCAGCAGCTTTACTTCACCAGGGACTAGCGGGAGACACGAGCAGTACTTC
many,TRBJ1-1,.,TRBV9,CASSAHMTAMNTEAFF,TGTGCCAGCAGCGCTCATATGACAGCCATGAACACTGAAGCTTTCTTT
.,TRBJ2-5,.,TRBV2,CASSANGAQGETQYF,TGTGCCAGCAGTGCCAACGGGGCCCAGGGAGAGACCCAGTACTTC
many,TRBJ1-2,.,TRBV27,CASSLSSTAYGYTF,TGTGCCAGCAGTTTATCGAGCACAGCTTATGGCTACACCTTC
many,TRBJ2-4,.,TRBV28,CASSSYLKNIQYF,TGTGCCAGCAGTTCCTACTTGAAAAACATTCAGTACTTC
many,TRBJ1-2,.,TRBV29-1,CSVSLTDGYTF,TGCAGCGTGAGCCTGACAGATGGCTACACCTTC
few,TRBJ1-1,.,TRBV7-9,CASSPENRATEAFF,TGTGCCAGCAGCCCAGAAAACCGGGCCACTGAAGCTTTCTTT
once,TRBJ1-1,.,TRBV10-2,CAIPYGGTEAFF,TGCGCCATCCCCTATGGGGGAACTGAAGCTTTCTTT
.,TRBJ2-2,TRBD2,TRBV11-1,CASSLGVAGKTGELFF,TGTGCCAGCAGCTTAGGAGTAGCGGGAAAAACCGGGGAGCTGTTTTTT
many,TRBJ2-7,.,TRBV12-3/TRBV12-4,CASSPDARSLYEQYF,TGTGCCAGCAGCCCAGACGCCAGAAGTCTCTACGAGCAGTACTTC
many,TRBJ2-5,.,TRBV7-3,CASSRRGLETQYF,TGTGCCAGCAGCCGTCGGGGGCTGGAGACCCAGTACTTC
few,TRBJ1-6,.,TRBV5-1,CASSLEGGGGYNSPLHF,TGCGCCAGCAGCTTGGAAGGAGGAGGGGGCTATAATTCACCCCTCCACTTT
many,TRBJ2-5,.,TRBV28,CASSLSGGTAQETQYF,TGTGCCAGCAGTTTATCGGGAGGGACAGCCCAAGAGACCCAGTACTTC
many,TRBJ1-2,.,TRBV9,CASSSSPQRTYGYTF,TGTGCCAGCAGCTCATCGCCACAGCGGACCTATGGCTACACCTTC
many,TRBJ2-5,TRBD2,TRBV7-2,CASSYRPSGSGETQYF,TGTGCCAGCAGCTACCGCCCTAGCGGGAGCGGGGAGACCCAGTACTTC